The 31 T cell receptor beta chains reported below all come from one sample, sequenced in a study of CD8+ T cells in alopecia areata. Treatment of the sample: oral pan-JAK inhibitor, 5-10 mg twice daily. Extraction of RNA preceded its reverse transcription into cDNA, which served as the sequencing template. Generated by immunoSEQ multiplex PCR, the TCRdb table keeps only in-frame clones and is missing some. The sample carries 150,000 to 200,000 clones, approximately 57% recorded once. The sequencing here drew on CD4+ T cells sorted from blood, taken at week 24, from a patient treated with tofacitinib. The receptors derive from a human donor with alopecia areata.

The chain links TRBV25-1 to TRBJ2-7; 7 nucleotides agree with TRBD1. V dropped 2 bases and J dropped 6; count of bases not matched to a gene: 7. Looked up from germline, CDR1 is MGHDK and CDR2 is SYGVNS. The CDR3 is 14 residues long. In DNA form, the CDR3 reads TGTGCCAGCAGTGAACCTGACAGGGTCGGCGAGCAGTACTTC. Translated: CASSEPDRVGEQYF.

A few counts support this clone. V usage is TRBV6-1 and J usage is TRBJ2-6; a weak D match, TRBD2 (5 bases). The germline gives CDR1 MNHNS, CDR2 SASEGT. The V end was cut by 7 bases, the J end by 2 bases, with 12 bases between. This CDR3 has 15 residues. CDR3 nucleotides: TGTGCCAGCAAGAAGCTAGCTACTGGGGCCAACGTCCTGACTTTC. Translated: CASKKLATGANVLTF.

This rearrangement joins TRBV25-1 to TRBJ1-6; D remains unclear. The CDR3 contains 15 residues. The V gene lost 1 base and the J gene lost 10 bases, with 14 bases spanning the gap. CDR1 MGHDK and CDR2 SYGVNS come from the germline V gene. CDR3 sequence: CASSEFGRSESPLHF. DNA of the CDR3: TGTGCCAGCAGTGAATTTGGCAGGTCTGAATCACCCCTCCACTTT.

The chain couples TRBV30 to TRBJ2-2; the D gene is possibly TRBD2 (5 bases). Trimming shortened V by 0 bases and J by 5 bases, and 10 bases separated the two germline ends. CDR3 length: 14 amino acids. The germline V gene encodes CDR1 GTSNPN and CDR2 SVGIG (reference sequence). The CDR3 DNA follows: TGTGCCTGGAGTGTACGGGGTAGTACCGGGGAGCTGTTTTTT. Translation: CAWSVRGSTGELFF. Based on the CDR3 plus reference TRBV30 and TRBJ2-2, the full variable domain is SQTIHQWPATLVQPVGSPLSLECTVEGTSNPNLYWYRQAAGRGLQLLFYSVGIGQISSEVPQNLSASRPQDRQFILSSKKLLLSDSGFYLCAWSVRGSTGELFFGEGSRLTVL.

In its sample, this clone was seen a few times. The rearrangement joins TRBV11-1 to TRBJ1-2; D is unresolved. Trimming pared 6 bases from V and 7 bases from J, leaving 15 bases between. The CDR3 covers 13 residues. The germline V gene encodes CDR1 SGHAT and CDR2 FQDESV (reference sequence). The CDR3 is CASSPPEPTGYTF. CDR3 nucleotide sequence: TGTGCCAGCAGTCCACCAGAACCCACTGGCTACACCTTC. Together with reference TRBV11-1 and TRBJ1-2, the CDR3 gives the full variable domain: EAEVAQSPRYKITEKSQAVAFWCDPISGHATLYWYRQILGQGPELLVQFQDESVVDDSQLPKDRFSAERLKGVDSTLKIQPAELGDSAMYLCASSPPEPTGYTFGSGTRLTVV.

The chain recombines TRBV7-2 with TRBJ1-2, with 7 bases aligning to TRBD1. From germline, CDR1 is SGHTA and CDR2 FQGNSA. V was clipped by 5 bases and J by 1 base; unmatched bases: 7. This CDR3 comprises 15 residues. CDR3 sequence: CASSRQGQSNYGYTF. The CDR3 DNA is TGTGCCAGCAGCCGCCAGGGACAGAGTAACTATGGCTACACCTTC.

The CDR3: CSVAQGPQETQYF. In DNA form, the CDR3 reads TGCAGCGTCGCCCAGGGTCCCCAAGAGACCCAGTACTTC. The chain combines TRBV29-1 with TRBJ2-5; a weak D match, TRBD1 (5 bases). Trimming removed 6 bases from V and 1 base from J, with 12 bases in between. This CDR3 spans 13 amino acids. Germline CDR1 reads SQVTM; CDR2 reads ANQGSEA. Complete variable domain (other parts from reference TRBV29-1 and TRBJ2-5): SAVISQKPSRDICQRGTSLTIQCQVDSQVTMMFWYRQQPGQSLTLIATANQGSEATYESGFVIDKFPISRPNLTFSTLTVSNMSPEDSSIYLCSVAQGPQETQYFGPGTRLLVL.

Turning to this clone: The same CDR3 is also encoded by other DNA sequences in this sample. J is TRBJ1-5 and V is TRBV30, with D uncertain. V gave up 0 bases and J gave up 4 bases, with 7 bases separating them. Germline V lookup: CDR1 GTSNPN, CDR2 SVGIG (reference sequence). The CDR3 consists of 13 residues. In DNA form, the CDR3 reads TGTGCCTGGAGTGTTCAGGAAAATCAGCCCCAGCATTTT. Protein: CAWSVQENQPQHF.

The genes are TRBV4-2 and TRBJ1-5; the D gene is possibly TRBD1 (6 bases). The V end lost 6 bases, the J end lost 4 bases, and 10 bases lay between the germline ends. The CDR3 covers 13 residues. CDR1 LGHNA and CDR2 YNFKEQ come from the germline V gene. CDR3 nucleotides: TGTGCCAGCAGTCCGACAGGTAATCAGCCCCAGCATTTT. Translating gives CASSPTGNQPQHF.

V usage is TRBV5-1 and J usage is TRBJ2-5; D is possibly TRBD1 or TRBD2 (5 bases each). V lost 0 bases, J lost 4 bases, and 16 bases lay in between. Germline-derived CDR1 and CDR2 are SGHRS and YFSETQ. CDR3 size: 16 residues. In DNA form, the CDR3 reads TGCGCCAGCAGCTTGGTTGGGACGATCGAAGGAGAGACCCAGTACTTC. Residues: CASSLVGTIEGETQYF.

A few counts support this clone. The chain recombines TRBV19 with TRBJ1-2, with a tentative D call TRBD1 (6 bases). Germline V gene sequence: CDR1 LNHDA, CDR2 SQIVND (reference sequence). Trimming left V 6 bases short and J 4 bases short, with 30 bases between. The CDR3 is 19 residues long. Written as DNA, the CDR3 is TGTGCCAGTAGCACTCCATCAGCCATCGGGACACAGGGCGGCTATGGCTACACCTTC. Protein sequence: CASSTPSAIGTQGGYGYTF.

The genes are TRBV6-5 and TRBJ2-5, with TRBD2 identical over 10 bases. The CDR3 consists of 14 residues. V lost 6 bases and J lost 3; bases outside the gene matches: 4. Germline CDR1 and CDR2: MNHEY and SVGAGI. For the CDR3, the DNA is TGTGCCAGCAGGTTTAGCGGGGGGAAAGAGACCCAGTACTTC. Its protein product is CASRFSGGKETQYF.

The chain carries TRBV6-6 and TRBJ1-1, with D maybe TRBD1 (5 bases). V was shortened by 6 bases and J by 4 bases, with 12 bases between the two germline ends. CDR1 and CDR2 (germline): MNHNY, SVGAGI (reference sequence). This CDR3 spans 13 amino acids. The CDR3 protein is CASRVTGRTEAFF. In DNA, the CDR3 is TGTGCCAGCAGAGTCACAGGTCGCACTGAAGCTTTCTTT.

This sequence joins TRBV2 and TRBJ1-5; D not resolved. Germline V gene sequence: CDR1 SNHLY, CDR2 FYNNEI. With 3 bases removed from V and 7 bases from J, the gap between germline ends came to 10 bases. The CDR3 spans 13 residues. CDR3 bases: TGTGCCAGCAGTGAGGAGGGTGGCCAGCCCCAGCATTTT. It yields the protein CASSEEGGQPQHF.

The chain couples TRBV29-1 to TRBJ1-2; D perhaps matches TRBD1 (6 bases). This CDR3 spans 12 amino acids. Per the germline V gene, CDR1 is SQVTM and CDR2 is ANQGSEA. The CDR3 loop reads CAGGARDYGYTF. The CDR3 nucleotides read TGCGCGGGGGGGGCGCGAGACTATGGCTACACCTTC.

This sequence joins TRBV11-2 and TRBJ1-1, with D perhaps matching TRBD1 (5 bases). Germline V gene data show CDR1 as SGHAT and CDR2 as FQNNGV. CDR3 length: 15 residues. V was trimmed by 1 base and J by 1 base, leaving 10 bases between them. The CDR3 here is CASSLGLGANTEAFF. The CDR3 DNA sequence: TGTGCCAGCAGCTTAGGATTAGGGGCGAACACTGAAGCTTTCTTT.

The chain is built from TRBV6-1 and TRBJ2-4; perhaps TRBD2 as D (5 bases). Trimming took off 9 bases at V and 2 bases at J, with 8 bases between the two ends. CDR3 length equals 12 residues. Germline V CDR1 and CDR2: MNHNS, SASEGT. CDR3 sequence reads: CASTGTKNIQYF. CDR3 coding DNA: TGTGCCAGTACCGGGACCAAAAACATTCAGTACTTC.

The rearrangement uses TRBV14 and TRBJ2-5, with 8 bases matching TRBD2. With V trimmed by 1 base and J by 5 bases, 6 bases remained unmatched. Germline V gene sequence: CDR1 SGHDN, CDR2 FVKESK. The CDR3 covers 15 residues. The CDR3: CASSQGTSPVETQYF. CDR3 nucleotide sequence: TGTGCCAGCAGCCAAGGGACTAGCCCCGTGGAGACCCAGTACTTC.

This clone came up a few times. The chain recombines TRBV5-4 with TRBJ2-7, with TRBD1 as a possible D gene (5 bases). The CDR3 extends over 14 amino acids. CDR1 is SGHNT, CDR2 YYREEE, per germline (reference sequence). V shed 0 bases and J shed 2 bases, with 9 bases lying between them. CDR3 sequence: CASSLGGLPYEQYF. The CDR3 DNA follows: TGTGCCAGCAGCTTGGGGGGCCTACCCTACGAGCAGTACTTC. Drawing the rest from reference TRBV5-4 and TRBJ2-7, the complete variable domain is ETGVTQSPTHLIKTRGQQVTLRCSSQSGHNTVSWYQQALGQGPQFIFQYYREEENGRGNFPPRFSGLQFPNYSSELNVNALELDDSALYLCASSLGGLPYEQYFGPGTRLTVT.

The rearrangement joins TRBV29-1 to TRBJ2-3; no reliable D call. The CDR3 runs to 14 residues. Trimming took 0 bases from V and 9 from J, leaving 16 bases between them. CDR1 SQVTM and CDR2 ANQGSEA come from the germline V gene. CDR3 sequence: CSVEEGLSDWTQYF. CDR3 nucleotide sequence: TGCAGCGTTGAAGAGGGGTTGAGCGACTGGACGCAGTATTTT.

This clone was observed a few times. For the CDR3, the DNA is TGTGCCACCAGCAGAGGAGAGACCCAGTACTTC. Encoded protein: CATSRGETQYF. The rearrangement uses TRBV15 and TRBJ2-5; no clear D gene. Germline values: CDR1 LNHNV, CDR2 YYDKDF (reference sequence). This CDR3 contains 11 residues. Trimming took off 1 base at V and 4 bases at J, with 1 base between the two ends.

On this clone itself: An end of the junction does not agree with germline; a read error may underlie this. V gene TRBV25-1 combines with J gene TRBJ2-2, with a possible D match to TRBD2 (6 bases). There are 13 residues in the CDR3. Germline values: CDR1 MGHDK, CDR2 SYGVNS. CDR3 in amino acids: CASCREGSGGLFF. As DNA, the CDR3 is TGTGCCAGCTGCAGGGAAGGATCCGGGGGGCTGTTTTTT.

This chain connects TRBV30 to TRBJ1-6, with D perhaps matching TRBD1 (6 bases). Germline assignment: CDR1 GTSNPN and CDR2 SVGIG (reference sequence). Deletions cut 0 bases from V and 6 bases from J, with 6 bases between. The CDR3 is 13 amino acids. As DNA, the CDR3 is TGTGCCTGGAGTGTACAGGGTAATTCACCCCTCCACTTT. It translates to CAWSVQGNSPLHF.

This chain joins TRBV5-1 and TRBJ2-5, with TRBD1 matching over 7 bases. The CDR3 runs 13 residues. Germline lookup yields CDR1 SGHRS and CDR2 YFSETQ. The V segment lost 5 bases and the J segment 3 bases; nucleotides outside the gene matches: 4. CDR3 in amino acids: CASRTTGEETQYF. In DNA form, the CDR3 reads TGCGCCAGCAGGACCACAGGGGAAGAGACCCAGTACTTC.

The chain has TRBV25-1 and TRBJ2-3, with D uncertain. Germline CDR1 is MGHDK and CDR2 is SYGVNS. V shed 8 bases and J shed 4 bases, with 16 bases lying between them. The CDR3 spans 14 residues. The CDR3, as DNA: TGTGCCAGCTCGCGACCCGGTCAGTCAGATACGCAGTATTTT. As protein: CASSRPGQSDTQYF.

The V and J genes are TRBV5-1 and TRBJ1-2; TRBD1 aligns across 8 bases. The germline V gene has CDR1 SGHRS and CDR2 YFSETQ. The junction had 7 bases not matched to a gene; V was cut back by 3 bases and J by 6 bases. The CDR3 loop spans 14 amino acids. CDR3 residues: CASSSPPGGDGYTF. The CDR3 region has the DNA TGCGCCAGCAGCTCCCCCCCAGGGGGCGATGGCTACACCTTC.

This sequence joins TRBV29-1 and TRBJ2-2, with a tentative D call TRBD1 (7 bases). V lost 7 bases, J lost 1 base, and 13 bases lay in between. CDR3 length: 14 amino acids. CDR1 is SQVTM, CDR2 ANQGSEA, per germline. CDR3 loop: CSARQGGNTGELFF. CDR3 nucleotides: TGCAGCGCCCGCCAGGGGGGGAACACCGGGGAGCTGTTTTTT.

The chain combines TRBV27 with TRBJ2-7; D unresolved. In germline, CDR1 is MNHEY, CDR2 SMNVEV (reference sequence). The CDR3 has 13 residues. Trimming took off 6 bases at V and 5 bases at J, with 14 bases between the two ends. In DNA form, the CDR3 reads TGTGCCAGCAGCCCATTTGAATCCCACGAGCAGTACTTC. It encodes CASSPFESHEQYF.

This clone was detected only a few times. V and J are TRBV14 and TRBJ1-1; D is uncertain. The CDR3 consists of 12 residues. Trimming took 4 bases from V and 0 from J, leaving 3 bases between them. CDR1 and CDR2 from the germline V gene are SGHDN and FVKESK. The CDR3 sequence is CASSLLNTEAFF. As DNA, the CDR3 is TGTGCCAGCAGCCTTCTGAACACTGAAGCTTTCTTT. Full variable domain (remainder filled in from reference TRBV14 and TRBJ1-1): EAGVTQFPSHSVIEKGQTVTLRCDPISGHDNLYWYRRVMGKEIKFLLHFVKESKQDESGMPNNRFLAERTGGTYSTLKVQPAELEDSGVYFCASSLLNTEAFFGQGTRLTVV.

The chain carries TRBV5-6 and TRBJ1-5; D is ambiguous. V was clipped by 0 bases and J by 7 bases, with 8 bases between them. Germline V gene lookup returns CDR1 SGHDT and CDR2 YYEEEE. The CDR3 length is 13 residues. As DNA, the CDR3 is TGTGCCAGCAGCTTGGCCGGGGTACAGCCCCAGCATTTT. This sequence encodes CASSLAGVQPQHF.

The chain has TRBV6-6 and TRBJ2-7; 7 nucleotides align to TRBD1. Germline CDR1 is MNHNY and CDR2 is SVGAGI (reference sequence). After removal of 10 bases from V and 3 bases from J, the junction contained 3 bases not matched to a gene. This CDR3 region has 11 residues. In nucleotides, the CDR3 is TGTGCCACCGCAGGGGGCTACGAGCAGTACTTC. Its translation is CATAGGYEQYF.